This T cell receptor beta chain appears in the sequencing data of a study of T cell changes during pregnancy in multiple sclerosis. This table comes from immunoSEQ multiplex PCR, and its TCRdb copy is limited to in-frame clones, with some not included. The sample shows some 31,000 clones, 89% of them seen only once. The CDR3 is 13 residues long. V shed 0 bases and J 4 bases; nucleotides not matched to a gene: 2. CDR1 and CDR2 (germline): GTSNPN, SVGIG (reference sequence). The starting material was CD8+ T cells from peripheral blood mononuclear cells, obtained in the second trimester of pregnancy. This clonotype was obtained from a female donor with multiple sclerosis, enrolled in a pregnancy study. This chain uses TRBV30 with TRBJ2-7, with 8 nucleotides matching TRBD1. The CDR3: CAWSVGQGYEQYF. The CDR3 DNA reads TGTGCCTGGAGTGTAGGACAGGGATACGAGCAGTACTTC.